These 24 T cell receptor beta chains originate from one sample sequenced in a study of T cells in Graves' hyperthyroidism and ophthalmopathy. Amplification of TCR beta CDR3 regions was performed using RNA transcripts as template. The TCR CDR3 was amplified in a first-round RT-PCR using the HTBI primer set. Each CDR3 protein gets one entry after TCRdb re-called the multiplex PCR reads with MiXCR. Of about 400,000 distinct CDR3 sequences in the sample, 15% to 19% were seen once. Specimen: blood. These receptors originate from a woman between 18 and 30 years old with Graves' hyperthyroidism.

This clonotype was observed a few times. This chain joins TRBV12-3 or TRBV12-4 and TRBJ1-3; 9 bases fit TRBD1. This CDR3 spans 13 amino acids. Trimming at V came to 3 bases and at J to 12 bases, leaving 6 bases not matched to a gene. CDR3 sequence reads: CASSLGTGSGIYF. Written as DNA, the CDR3 is TGTGCCAGCAGTTTGGGGACAGGGTCGGGCATATATTTT.

Ten or more counts support this clonotype. The rearrangement joins TRBV18 to TRBJ1-1; weak D call: TRBD1 (5 bases). In germline, CDR1 is KGHSH, CDR2 LQKENI. The CDR3 sequence is 16 residues long. V lost 1 base and J lost 0, with 12 bases in between. DNA of the CDR3: TGTGCCAGCTCACCACAGGGGTACGGAATGAACACTGAAGCTTTCTTT. Amino acid sequence: CASSPQGYGMNTEAFF.

This clonotype was seen at least ten times. The chain recombines TRBV7-9 with TRBJ1-2; perhaps TRBD1 as D (6 bases). Per germline, CDR1 SEHNR and CDR2 FQNEAQ (reference sequence). The CDR3 consists of 14 residues. The V end was cut by 5 bases, the J end by 3 bases, with 13 bases between. The CDR3, as DNA: TGTGCCAGCAGCCCACAGGGAGGGGACTATGGCTACACCTTC. Translated: CASSPQGGDYGYTF. The full variable domain, rest sourced from reference TRBV7-9 and TRBJ1-2, is DTGVSQNPRHKITKRGQNVTFRCDPISEHNRLYWYRQTLGQGPEFLTYFQNEAQLEKSRLLSDRFSAERPKGSFSTLEIQRTEQGDSAMYLCASSPQGGDYGYTFGSGTRLTVV.

This clonotype was recorded at least ten times. The chain carries TRBV5-6 and TRBJ2-3; D possibly uses TRBD1 or TRBD2 (5 bases each). Trimming shortened V by 2 bases and J by 1 base, and 14 bases separated the two germline ends. This CDR3 is 16 amino acids long. Germline values: CDR1 SGHDT, CDR2 YYEEEE. The CDR3 reads CASSLRGAVGTDTQYF. CDR3 coding DNA: TGTGCCAGCAGCTTAAGAGGGGCCGTGGGCACAGATACGCAGTATTTT.

In this sample, this clonotype turned up a few times. This may stem from a read error, because a much larger clone lies one nucleotide away. This chain connects TRBV3-1 to TRBJ1-4; D is possibly TRBD1 (5 bases). Trimming shortened V by 2 bases and J by 7 bases, and 14 bases separated the two germline ends. Germline V gene data show CDR1 as LGHDT and CDR2 as YNNKEL (reference sequence). There are 15 residues in the CDR3. The CDR3 DNA follows: TGTGCCAGCAGCCAATGGGGCCGCCGACTTGAAAAACTGTTTTTT. Its translation: CASSQWGRRLEKLFF.

This clonotype was observed many times. The V call is TRBV6-5, the J call TRBJ2-7; 7 positions match TRBD2. V lost 0 bases, J lost 0 bases, and 2 bases stayed unmatched. The CDR3 consists of 15 residues. Per the germline V gene, CDR1 is MNHEY and CDR2 is SVGAGI. The CDR3 loop is CASSYSGGSSYEQYF. CDR3 coding DNA: TGTGCCAGCAGTTACTCGGGCGGGAGCTCCTACGAGCAGTACTTC.

In this sample, this clonotype turned up many times. This sequence joins TRBV27 and TRBJ2-1; D may be TRBD1 or TRBD2 (5 bases each). The V end was cut by 7 bases, the J end by 1 base, with 14 bases between. Germline CDR1 reads MNHEY; CDR2 reads SMNVEV (reference sequence). CDR3 length: 15 residues. The CDR3 reads CASILRGRSYNEQFF. For the CDR3, the DNA is TGTGCCAGCATATTGAGGGGCAGGTCCTACAATGAGCAGTTCTTC.

The sample holds a few counts of this clonotype. The rearrangement links TRBV6-2 or TRBV6-3 to TRBJ2-2; D gene uncertain. CDR3 length: 13 residues. CDR1 is MNHEY, CDR2 SVGEGT, per germline. Between the trimmed V and J ends, which lost 7 bases and 2 bases, there was a span of 8 bases. CDR3 nucleotide sequence: TGTGCCAGCAATCGGATTAACACCGGGGAGCTGTTTTTT. This gives the protein CASNRINTGELFF.

This clonotype was recorded at least ten times. The chain couples TRBV5-1 to TRBJ2-7; 10 nucleotides match TRBD2. In germline, CDR1 is SGHRS, CDR2 YFSETQ. The CDR3 has 17 residues. V lost 6 bases and J lost 2; bases outside the gene matches: 14. The CDR3 is CASTNRWTSGITYEQYF. The CDR3 nucleotides read TGCGCCAGCACCAACCGTTGGACTAGCGGAATAACCTACGAGCAGTACTTC. Supplemented by reference TRBV5-1 and TRBJ2-7, the full variable domain reads KAGVTQTPRYLIKTRGQQVTLSCSPISGHRSVSWYQQTPGQGLQFLFEYFSETQRNKGNFPGRFSGRQFSNSRSEMNVSTLELGDSALYLCASTNRWTSGITYEQYFGPGTRLTVT.

The rearrangement links TRBV18 to TRBJ2-1; 10 positions match TRBD2. CDR3 length: 16 residues. Trimming took 0 bases from V and 4 from J; bases not matched to a gene: 3. Germline assignment: CDR1 KGHSH and CDR2 LQKENI. The CDR3 nucleotides read TGTGCCAGCTCACCACCGGGACTAGCGACTTACAATGAGCAGTTCTTC. Its protein is CASSPPGLATYNEQFF.

This clonotype has at least ten counts. The chain couples TRBV7-2 to TRBJ2-3, with TRBD2 as a possible D gene (6 bases). V lost 4 bases, J lost 14 bases, and 13 bases lay in between. The germline CDR1 and CDR2 sequences are SGHTA and FQGNSA. The CDR3 is 11 residues long. The CDR3 coding sequence is TGTGCCAGCAGCTCCCAGCGGGTCTTGTATTTT. Protein sequence: CASSSQRVLYF.

This clonotype has only a few counts. V gene TRBV6-5 combines with J gene TRBJ2-7; D not resolved. CDR3 length: 13 amino acids. The germline V gene encodes CDR1 MNHEY and CDR2 SVGAGI. V gave up 2 bases and J gave up 7 bases, with 12 bases separating them. The CDR3 DNA reads TGTGCCAGCAGTTACCTTCCGGGTCTGGAGCAGTACTTC. Protein: CASSYLPGLEQYF.

The sample holds a few counts of this clonotype. V is TRBV7-2 and J is TRBJ2-2, with 10 bases matching TRBD2. Germline CDR1 is SGHTA and CDR2 is FQGNSA. Losses at the gene ends were 4 bases for V and 4 bases for J; bases not matched to a gene: 15. The CDR3 length is 19 residues. The CDR3 reads CASSSSLDLAGAGTGELFF. The CDR3, as DNA: TGTGCCAGCAGCTCCAGCTTAGACCTAGCGGGAGCGGGCACCGGGGAGCTGTTTTTT.

The chain carries TRBV6-1 and TRBJ1-2; D is unclear. Trimming shortened V by 5 bases and J by 5 bases, and 18 bases separated the two germline ends. Germline CDR1 is MNHNS and CDR2 is SASEGT. The CDR3 has 15 amino acids. The CDR3 coding sequence is TGTGCCAGCAGTTATCCGGGGAAGCTTCGGTATGGCTACACCTTC. Translated, it gives CASSYPGKLRYGYTF.

This clonotype appeared a few times. The chain combines TRBV29-1 with TRBJ1-1; D perhaps matches TRBD1 (6 bases). CDR3 length: 13 amino acids. The germline V gene encodes CDR1 SQVTM and CDR2 ANQGSEA. V gave up 8 bases and J gave up 3 bases, with 16 bases separating them. The CDR3 nucleotides are TGCAGCTTACGAGACAGGCGGGACACTGAAGCTTTCTTT. As protein: CSLRDRRDTEAFF.

This clonotype showed up many times. The rearrangement joins TRBV28 to TRBJ1-4, with D unclear. The CDR3 consists of 15 residues. Trimming shortened V by 10 bases and J by 2 bases, and 17 bases separated the two germline ends. Germline assignment: CDR1 MDHEN and CDR2 SYDVKM. CDR3 nucleotide sequence: TGTGCCACCTTTAACATCTGGAGTACTAATGAAAAACTGTTTTTT. This translates into CATFNIWSTNEKLFF. Full variable domain (missing parts from reference TRBV28 and TRBJ1-4): DVKVTQSSRYLVKRTGEKVFLECVQDMDHENMFWYRQDPGLGLRLIYFSYDVKMKEKGDIPEGYSVSREKKERFSLILESASTNQTSMYLCATFNIWSTNEKLFFGSGTQLSVL.

The genes are TRBV20-1 and TRBJ1-5, with D maybe TRBD1 (5 bases). Trimming removed 1 base from V and 4 bases from J, with 11 bases in between. This CDR3 comprises 14 residues. Germline V lookup: CDR1 DFQATT, CDR2 SNEGSKA (reference sequence). The CDR3 DNA sequence: TGCAGTGCTAGAGGCTCAGGGTGGAATCAGCCCCAGCATTTT. Its protein product is CSARGSGWNQPQHF.

There are many counts of this clonotype. The chain recombines TRBV6-1 with TRBJ2-1; either TRBD1 or TRBD2 may supply D (5 bases each). The CDR3 loop spans 14 amino acids. Germline CDR1 MNHNS, CDR2 SASEGT. Deletions cut 10 bases from V and 0 bases from J, with 13 bases between. The CDR3: CATNRDGSYNEQFF. CDR3 DNA sequence: TGTGCCACAAACCGGGACGGCTCCTACAATGAGCAGTTCTTC.

This clonotype was counted ten times or more. V usage is TRBV5-1 and J usage is TRBJ2-1, with TRBD2 identical over 7 bases. Germline values: CDR1 SGHRS, CDR2 YFSETQ. V was clipped by 0 bases and J by 5 bases; unmatched bases: 5. CDR3 length: 15 residues. CDR3 nucleotide sequence: TGCGCCAGCAGCTTGGGCGGGAGAATCCACAATGAGCAGTTCTTC. Translation: CASSLGGRIHNEQFF. Variable domain in full (rest from reference TRBV5-1 and TRBJ2-1): KAGVTQTPRYLIKTRGQQVTLSCSPISGHRSVSWYQQTPGQGLQFLFEYFSETQRNKGNFPGRFSGRQFSNSRSEMNVSTLELGDSALYLCASSLGGRIHNEQFFGPGTRLTVL.

This clonotype was seen more than once but under ten times. The gene calls are TRBV7-9 and TRBJ1-2, with TRBD1 matching over 8 bases. CDR1 and CDR2 (germline): SEHNR, FQNEAQ (reference sequence). V trimming: 5 bases; J trimming: 12 bases; junction bases outside the gene matches: 17. This CDR3 is built from 15 residues. This CDR3 reads CASSPVPGAGQEDTF. DNA for the CDR3: TGTGCCAGCAGCCCGGTCCCAGGTGCGGGACAGGAGGACACCTTC.

Ten or more counts support this clonotype. The rearrangement uses TRBV24-1 and TRBJ1-1; TRBD1 aligns across 10 bases. The germline gives CDR1 KGHDR, CDR2 SFDVKD. This CDR3 region has 14 residues. V dropped 4 bases and J dropped 7; count of bases not matched to a gene: 5. The CDR3 nucleotides read TGTGCCACCAGTGACCCGGGACAGGGGAGTGAAGCTTTCTTT. It specifies CATSDPGQGSEAFF.

This clonotype was seen more than once but under ten times. This chain joins TRBV24-1 and TRBJ2-1; TRBD2 aligns across 8 bases. Germline trimming cut 6 bases from V and 4 bases from J; bases unmatched to any gene: 7. The CDR3 contains 15 residues. CDR1 is KGHDR and CDR2 is SFDVKD in the germline V gene. This CDR3 is CATSPTSGVYNEQFF. The CDR3, as DNA: TGTGCCACCAGTCCCACTAGCGGCGTTTACAATGAGCAGTTCTTC.

This clonotype was seen many times. This chain connects TRBV10-2 to TRBJ2-5; no clear D. The CDR3 runs to 14 residues. Per germline, CDR1 WSHSY and CDR2 SAAADI. Deletions cut 11 bases from V and 1 base from J, with 17 bases between. As DNA, the CDR3 is TGCGCCGCAGCCTGGATCAACCGCCAAGAGACCCAGTACTTC. This gives the protein CAAAWINRQETQYF.

This clonotype was observed many times. The chain combines TRBV18 with TRBJ2-1; 8 nucleotides match TRBD2. Germline V gives CDR1 KGHSH, CDR2 LQKENI. The CDR3 length is 15 residues. V trimming: 0 bases; J trimming: 7 bases; junction bases outside the gene matches: 5. CDR3 sequence reads: CASSPPGTRLNEQFF. The CDR3 DNA follows: TGTGCCAGCTCACCACCCGGGACTAGGCTAAATGAGCAGTTCTTC.